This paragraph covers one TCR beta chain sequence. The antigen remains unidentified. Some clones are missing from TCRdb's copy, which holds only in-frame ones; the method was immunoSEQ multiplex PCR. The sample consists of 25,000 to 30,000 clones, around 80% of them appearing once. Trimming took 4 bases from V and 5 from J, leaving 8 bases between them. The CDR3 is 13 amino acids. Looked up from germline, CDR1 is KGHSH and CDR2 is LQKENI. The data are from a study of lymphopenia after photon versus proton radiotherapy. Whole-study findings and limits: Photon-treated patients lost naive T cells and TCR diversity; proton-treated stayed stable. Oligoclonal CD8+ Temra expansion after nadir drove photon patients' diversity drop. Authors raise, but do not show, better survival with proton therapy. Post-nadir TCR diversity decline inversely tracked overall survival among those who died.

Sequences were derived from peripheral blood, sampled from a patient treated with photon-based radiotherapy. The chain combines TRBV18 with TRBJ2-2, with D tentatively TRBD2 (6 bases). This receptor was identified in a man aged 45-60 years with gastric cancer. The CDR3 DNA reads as TGTGCCAGCTCACTGGGGAGGACCGGGGAGCTGTTTTTT. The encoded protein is CASSLGRTGELFF.